This T cell receptor (beta chain) was captured by sequencing in a study of blood T cell repertoires in COVID-19. Study information: Samples came from the United States, Italy and Spain, spanning acute and convalescent COVID-19. The analysed material was cDNA or gDNA that came from T cells, B-cell-depleted T cells, or PBMCs.

There are 15 residues in the CDR3. Trimming took off 5 bases at V and 5 bases at J, with 16 bases between the two ends. CDR1 is SGHVS and CDR2 is FQNEAQ in the germline V gene. Under the authors' procedure: Scientists estimated how many nucleated cells there were by amplifying reference gene primers. Profiled with immunoSEQ multiplex PCR; TCRdb holds only in-frame clones, not every one. D and trimming come from the DNA, and the V and J calls and clone size come from that table. In the table there are about 400,000 clones, around 89% of which are singletons. This clone has more than one count but fewer than ten.

The chain combines TRBV7-8 with TRBJ1-5; possible D gene TRBD1, 5 bases. This receptor was identified in a woman aged 30 to 39 with acute or convalescent COVID-19. The sequenced sample consisted of peripheral blood. The CDR3 DNA follows: TGTGCCAGCAGCCCTGTGGAGGGAGGGGATCAGCCCCAGCATTTT. Protein product: CASSPVEGGDQPQHF.